This T cell receptor beta chain was identified in a study of T cell changes during pregnancy in multiple sclerosis. Profiling relied on immunoSEQ multiplex PCR, and the TCRdb table lists in-frame clones only, not all of them. The top ten hold roughly 0.98% of the sample, which has about 49,000 clones, 90% to 95% seen once. This CDR3 has 14 amino acids. Germline lookup yields CDR1 PRHDT and CDR2 FYEKMQ (reference sequence). V was pared by 0 bases and J by 6 bases, with 9 bases between. V gene TRBV13 combines with J gene TRBJ1-5; the D gene is possibly TRBD1 (5 bases). Sequences were derived from peripheral blood, sampled after pregnancy. This TCR derives from a female donor with multiple sclerosis, enrolled in a pregnancy study. CDR3 region: CASSLGGLAQPQHF. DNA for the CDR3: TGTGCCAGCAGCTTAGGGGGGCTGGCTCAGCCCCAGCATTTT.